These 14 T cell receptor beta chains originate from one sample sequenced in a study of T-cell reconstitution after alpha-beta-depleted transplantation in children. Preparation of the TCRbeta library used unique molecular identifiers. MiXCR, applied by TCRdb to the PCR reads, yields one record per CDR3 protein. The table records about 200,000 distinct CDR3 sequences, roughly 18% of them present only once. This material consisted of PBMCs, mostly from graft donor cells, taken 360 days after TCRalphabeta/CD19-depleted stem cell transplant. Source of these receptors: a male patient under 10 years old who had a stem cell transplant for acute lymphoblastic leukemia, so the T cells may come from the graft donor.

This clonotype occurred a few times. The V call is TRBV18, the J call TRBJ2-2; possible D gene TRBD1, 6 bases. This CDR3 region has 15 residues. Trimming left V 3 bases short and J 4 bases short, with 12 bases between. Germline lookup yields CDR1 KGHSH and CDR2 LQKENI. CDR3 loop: CASSPPTGSTGELFF. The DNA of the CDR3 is TGTGCCAGCTCACCTCCGACAGGTTCCACCGGGGAGCTGTTTTTT.

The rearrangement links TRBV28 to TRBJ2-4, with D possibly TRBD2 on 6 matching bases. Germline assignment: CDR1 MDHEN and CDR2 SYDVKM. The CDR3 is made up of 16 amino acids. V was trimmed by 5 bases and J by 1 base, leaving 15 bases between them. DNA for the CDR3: TGTGCCAGCAGTAAGGTCTGGAGGGGTGCCAAAAACATTCAGTACTTC. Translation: CASSKVWRGAKNIQYF.

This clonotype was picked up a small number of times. In DNA form, the CDR3 reads TGTGCCAGCAGCTCGTTACCGGGACAGGGTGCAGATACGCAGTATTTT. Its translation: CASSSLPGQGADTQYF. V and J are TRBV7-9 and TRBJ2-3; 9 bases match TRBD1. The CDR3 covers 16 residues. Trimming at V came to 4 bases and at J to 4 bases, leaving 9 bases not matched to a gene. CDR1 is SEHNR and CDR2 is FQNEAQ in the germline V gene (reference sequence).

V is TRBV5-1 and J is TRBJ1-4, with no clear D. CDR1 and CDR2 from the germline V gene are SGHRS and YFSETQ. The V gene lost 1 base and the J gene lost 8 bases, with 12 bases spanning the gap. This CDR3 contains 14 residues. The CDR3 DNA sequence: TGCGCCAGCAGCTTGAGTCACGAGAGGGAAAAACTGTTTTTT. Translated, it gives CASSLSHEREKLFF.

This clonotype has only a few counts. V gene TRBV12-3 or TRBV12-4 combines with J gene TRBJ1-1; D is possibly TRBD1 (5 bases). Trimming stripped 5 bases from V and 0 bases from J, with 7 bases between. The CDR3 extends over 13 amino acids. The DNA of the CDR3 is TGTGCCAGCAGTCACAGGTTGAACACTGAAGCTTTCTTT. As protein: CASSHRLNTEAFF.

Written as DNA, the CDR3 is TGCGCCAGCAGTGAGTTTGCTCCGACTATACGCACAGATACGCAGTATTTT. Protein product: CASSEFAPTIRTDTQYF. The chain is built from TRBV10-2 and TRBJ2-3; the D gene is possibly TRBD2 (5 bases). The V and J ends lost 1 base and 1 base respectively, with 15 bases between them. The CDR3 runs to 17 residues. Germline CDR1 WSHSY, CDR2 SAAADI.

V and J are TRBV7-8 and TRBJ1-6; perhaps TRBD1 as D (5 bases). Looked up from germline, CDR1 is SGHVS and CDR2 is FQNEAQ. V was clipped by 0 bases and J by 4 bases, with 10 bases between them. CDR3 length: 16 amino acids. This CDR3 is CASSLARGRYNSPLHF. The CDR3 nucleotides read TGTGCCAGCAGCTTAGCAAGGGGAAGGTATAATTCACCCCTCCACTTT.

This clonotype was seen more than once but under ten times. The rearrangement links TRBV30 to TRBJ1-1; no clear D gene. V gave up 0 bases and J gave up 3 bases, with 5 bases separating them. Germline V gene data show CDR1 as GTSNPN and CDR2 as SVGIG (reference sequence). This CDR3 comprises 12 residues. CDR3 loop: CAWSVPDTEAFF. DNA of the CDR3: TGTGCCTGGAGTGTACCGGACACTGAAGCTTTCTTT.

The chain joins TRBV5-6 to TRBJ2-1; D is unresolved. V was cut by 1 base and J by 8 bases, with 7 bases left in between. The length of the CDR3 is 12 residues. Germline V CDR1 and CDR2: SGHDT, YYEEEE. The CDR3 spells CASSLPKDEQFF. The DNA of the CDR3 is TGTGCCAGCAGCTTGCCCAAGGATGAGCAGTTCTTC.

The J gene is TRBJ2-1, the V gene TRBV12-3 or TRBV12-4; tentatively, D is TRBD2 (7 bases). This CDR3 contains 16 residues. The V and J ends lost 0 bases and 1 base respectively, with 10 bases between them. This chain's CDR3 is CASSLAGGLSYNEQFF. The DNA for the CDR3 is TGTGCCAGCAGTTTAGCGGGGGGGCTGTCCTACAATGAGCAGTTCTTC.

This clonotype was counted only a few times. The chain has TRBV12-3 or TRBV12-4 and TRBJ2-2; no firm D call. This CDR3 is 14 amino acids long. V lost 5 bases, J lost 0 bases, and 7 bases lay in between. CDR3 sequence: CASSQNTNTGELFF. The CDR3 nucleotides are TGTGCCAGCAGTCAAAACACGAACACCGGGGAGCTGTTTTTT.

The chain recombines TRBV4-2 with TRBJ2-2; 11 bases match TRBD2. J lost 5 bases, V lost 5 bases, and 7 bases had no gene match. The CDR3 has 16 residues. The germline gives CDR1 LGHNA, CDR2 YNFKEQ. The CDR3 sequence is CASSAGLAGQTGELFF. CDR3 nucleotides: TGTGCCAGCAGCGCTGGACTAGCGGGTCAGACCGGGGAGCTGTTTTTT.

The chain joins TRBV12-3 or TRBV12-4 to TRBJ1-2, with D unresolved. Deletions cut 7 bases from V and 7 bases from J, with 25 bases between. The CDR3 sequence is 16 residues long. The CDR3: CASNPDPSFPLSGYTF. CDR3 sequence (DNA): TGTGCCAGCAACCCTGACCCGTCGTTTCCCCTCAGTGGCTACACCTTC.

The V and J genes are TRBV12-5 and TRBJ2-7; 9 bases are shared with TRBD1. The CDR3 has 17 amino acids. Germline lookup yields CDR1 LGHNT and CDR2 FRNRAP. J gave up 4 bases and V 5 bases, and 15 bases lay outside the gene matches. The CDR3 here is CASGGTTKQGARYEQYF. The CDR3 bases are TGTGCTAGTGGTGGCACGACTAAACAGGGGGCGAGGTACGAGCAGTACTTC. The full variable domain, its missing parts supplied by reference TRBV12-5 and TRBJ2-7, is DARVTQTPRHKVTEMGQEVTMRCQPILGHNTVFWYRQTMMQGLELLAYFRNRAPLDDSGMPKDRFSAEMPDATLATLKIQPSEPRDSAVYFCASGGTTKQGARYEQYFGPGTRLTVT.